This TCR beta chain is from a study of human T cells and chemical hapten exposure. Between the trimmed V and J ends, which lost 6 bases and 5 bases, there was a span of 10 bases. CDR3 length: 12 residues. The germline V gene encodes CDR1 SNHLY and CDR2 FYNNEI. One entry per CDR3 protein, called by TCRdb with MiXCR from the RACE reads. The sample lists 80,000 to 100,000 distinct CDR3 sequences, 9.5% to 15% occurring once. Indicated time point: patch test 1, 2 weeks after DPC sensitization. Noted treatment: therapeutic diphenylcyclopropenone sensitization with weekly scalp DPC. The chain recombines TRBV2 with TRBJ2-5, with D unclear. Specimen: whole blood, collected in connection with sensitization to the hapten diphenylcyclopropenone (DPC). This receptor was identified in a woman in her forties with alopecia areata. Some clones in this sample may be carry-over from other donors' samples. As DNA, the CDR3 is TGTGCCAGCAGCCCCAGGCGGGAGACCCAGTACTTC. It yields the protein CASSPRRETQYF.